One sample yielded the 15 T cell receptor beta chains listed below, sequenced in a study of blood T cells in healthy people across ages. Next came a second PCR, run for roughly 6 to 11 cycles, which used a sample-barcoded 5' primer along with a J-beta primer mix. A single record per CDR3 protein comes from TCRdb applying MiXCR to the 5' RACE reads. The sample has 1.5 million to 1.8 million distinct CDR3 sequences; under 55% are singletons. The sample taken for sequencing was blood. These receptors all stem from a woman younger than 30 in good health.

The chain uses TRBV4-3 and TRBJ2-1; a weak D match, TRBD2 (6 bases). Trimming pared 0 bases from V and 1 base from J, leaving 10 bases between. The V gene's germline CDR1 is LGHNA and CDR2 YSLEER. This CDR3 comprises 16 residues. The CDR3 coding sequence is TGCGCCAGCAGCCAAGATCAGGAGGGGTCCTACAATGAGCAGTTCTTC. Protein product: CASSQDQEGSYNEQFF.

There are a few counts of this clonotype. The CDR3 protein is CSARAPLPQPGETQYF. CDR3 nucleotide sequence: TGCAGTGCTAGGGCCCCTTTGCCTCAACCGGGGGAGACCCAGTACTTC. The J gene is TRBJ2-5, the V gene TRBV20-1; D possibly corresponds to TRBD2 (5 bases). Germline values: CDR1 DFQATT, CDR2 SNEGSKA (reference sequence). This CDR3 has 16 amino acids. V was shortened by 3 bases and J by 5 bases, with 22 bases between the two germline ends.

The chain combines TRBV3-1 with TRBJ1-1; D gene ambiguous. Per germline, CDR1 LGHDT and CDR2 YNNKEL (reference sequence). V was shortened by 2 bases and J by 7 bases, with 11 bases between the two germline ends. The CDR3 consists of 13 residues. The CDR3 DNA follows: TGTGCCAGCAGCCAAACCGTTCGGCGTGAAGCTTTCTTT. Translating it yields CASSQTVRREAFF. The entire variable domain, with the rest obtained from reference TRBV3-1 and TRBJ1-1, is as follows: DTAVSQTPKYLVTQMGNDKSIKCEQNLGHDTMYWYKQDSKKFLKIMFSYNNKELIINETVPNRFSPKSPDKAHLNLHINSLELGDSAVYFCASSQTVRREAFFGQGTRLTVV.

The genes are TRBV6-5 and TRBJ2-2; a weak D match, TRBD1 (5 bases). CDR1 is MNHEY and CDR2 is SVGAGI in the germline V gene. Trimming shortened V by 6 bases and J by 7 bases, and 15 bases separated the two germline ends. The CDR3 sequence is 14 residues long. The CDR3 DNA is TGTGCCAGCAGCTTTGACAGAAGAGGCGGGGAGCTGTTTTTT. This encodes CASSFDRRGGELFF.

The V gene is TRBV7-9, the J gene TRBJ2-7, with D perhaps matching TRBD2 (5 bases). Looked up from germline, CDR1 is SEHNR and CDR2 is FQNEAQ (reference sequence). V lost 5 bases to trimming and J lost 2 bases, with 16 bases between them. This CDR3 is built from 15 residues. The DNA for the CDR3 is TGTGCCAGCAGCACTGTTTGGACGGGAACCTACGAGCAGTACTTC. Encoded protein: CASSTVWTGTYEQYF.

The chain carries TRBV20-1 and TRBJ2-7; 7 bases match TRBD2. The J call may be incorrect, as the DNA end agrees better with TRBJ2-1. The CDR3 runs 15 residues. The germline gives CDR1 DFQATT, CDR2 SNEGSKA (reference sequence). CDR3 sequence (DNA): TGCAGTGCTAGGTCGGGTGGGAGGGATTCCTACGAGCAGTTCTTC. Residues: CSARSGGRDSYEQFF.

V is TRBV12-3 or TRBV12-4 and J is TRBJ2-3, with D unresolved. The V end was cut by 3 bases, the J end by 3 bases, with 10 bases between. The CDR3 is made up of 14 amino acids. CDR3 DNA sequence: TGTGCCAGCAGTTTTTCCCAGATAACAGATACGCAGTATTTT. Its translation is CASSFSQITDTQYF.

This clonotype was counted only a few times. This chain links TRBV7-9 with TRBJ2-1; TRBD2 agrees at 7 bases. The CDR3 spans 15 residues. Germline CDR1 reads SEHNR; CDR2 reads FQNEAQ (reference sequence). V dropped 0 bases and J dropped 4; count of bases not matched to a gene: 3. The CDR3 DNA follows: TGTGCCAGCAGCTTAGCGGAGCGGGGATACAATGAGCAGTTCTTC. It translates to CASSLAERGYNEQFF. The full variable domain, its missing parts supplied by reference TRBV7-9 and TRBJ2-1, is DTGVSQNPRHKITKRGQNVTFRCDPISEHNRLYWYRQTLGQGPEFLTYFQNEAQLEKSRLLSDRFSAERPKGSFSTLEIQRTEQGDSAMYLCASSLAERGYNEQFFGPGTRLTVL.

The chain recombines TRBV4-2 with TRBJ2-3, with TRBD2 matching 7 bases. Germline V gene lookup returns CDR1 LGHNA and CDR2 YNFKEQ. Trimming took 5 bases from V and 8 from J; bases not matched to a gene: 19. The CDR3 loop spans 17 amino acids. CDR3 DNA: TGTGCCAGCAGCACCTTTATGGGCAGCGGGGATTCTTTTACGCAGTATTTT. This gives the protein CASSTFMGSGDSFTQYF.

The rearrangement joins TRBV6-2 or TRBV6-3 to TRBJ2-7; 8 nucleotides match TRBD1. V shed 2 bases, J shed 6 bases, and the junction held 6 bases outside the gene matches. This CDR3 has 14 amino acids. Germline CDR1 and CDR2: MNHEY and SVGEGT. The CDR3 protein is CASSYVGQGSEQYF. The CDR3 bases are TGTGCCAGCAGTTACGTCGGACAGGGATCCGAGCAGTACTTC.

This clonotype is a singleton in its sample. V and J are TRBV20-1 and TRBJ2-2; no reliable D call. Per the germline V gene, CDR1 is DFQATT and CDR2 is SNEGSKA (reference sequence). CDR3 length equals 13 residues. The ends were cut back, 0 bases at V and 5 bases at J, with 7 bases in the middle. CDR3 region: CSAREESTGELFF. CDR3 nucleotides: TGCAGTGCTAGAGAGGAGTCTACCGGGGAGCTGTTTTTT.

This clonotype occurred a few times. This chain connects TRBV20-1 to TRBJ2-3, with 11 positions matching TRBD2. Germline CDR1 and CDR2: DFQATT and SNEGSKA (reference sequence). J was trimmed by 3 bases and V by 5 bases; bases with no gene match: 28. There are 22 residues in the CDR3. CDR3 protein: CSALIAGGPVNLGGEMTDTQYF. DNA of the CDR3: TGCAGTGCTTTAATAGCGGGAGGGCCGGTGAATTTAGGTGGTGAAATGACAGATACGCAGTATTTT.

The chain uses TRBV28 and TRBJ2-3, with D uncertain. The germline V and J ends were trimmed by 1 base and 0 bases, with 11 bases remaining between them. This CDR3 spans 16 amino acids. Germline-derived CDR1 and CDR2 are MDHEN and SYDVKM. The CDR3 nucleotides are TGTGCCAGCAGTTTATTTTCGTACTCTAGCACAGATACGCAGTATTTT. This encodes CASSLFSYSSTDTQYF.

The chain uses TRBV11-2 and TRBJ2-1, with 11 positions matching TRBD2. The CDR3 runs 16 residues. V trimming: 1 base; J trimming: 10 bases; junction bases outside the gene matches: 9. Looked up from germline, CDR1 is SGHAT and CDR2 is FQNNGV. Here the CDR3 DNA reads TGTGCCAGCAGCTTAGGTCTGACTAGCGGGGCAGGCGAGCAGTTCTTC. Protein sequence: CASSLGLTSGAGEQFF.

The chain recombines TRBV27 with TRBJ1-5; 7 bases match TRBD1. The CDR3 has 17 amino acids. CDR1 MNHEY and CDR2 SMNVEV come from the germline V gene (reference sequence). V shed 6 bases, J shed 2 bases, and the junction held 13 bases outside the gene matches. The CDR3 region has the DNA TGTGCCAGCAGCTCATATCAGGGGGGCATGGGCAATCAGCCCCAGCATTTT. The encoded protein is CASSSYQGGMGNQPQHF.